The 8 T cell receptor beta chains reported below all come from one sample, sequenced in a study of T cell responses to AZD1222 COVID-19 vaccine. Libraries were prepared by immunoSEQ multiplex PCR; TCRdb keeps only in-frame clonotypes and omits some of them. The table lists under 150,000 clones, just over 90% of them singletons. Source: peripheral blood, taken on day 0 of MenACWY control vaccination. The receptors were gathered from an adult in good health.

The gene calls are TRBV27 and TRBJ2-1; TRBD2 matches 10 bases. CDR1 is MNHEY and CDR2 is SMNVEV in the germline V gene (reference sequence). The J segment lost 4 bases and the V segment lost 8 bases, leaving 5 bases of the junction unmatched. CDR3 length: 14 residues. CDR3 amino acids: CASQRGGLYNEQFF. The CDR3 region has the DNA TGTGCCAGCCAGCGGGGGGGCCTATACAATGAGCAGTTCTTC.

V gene TRBV14 combines with J gene TRBJ1-1, with no clear D. Germline V gives CDR1 SGHDN, CDR2 FVKESK. V was trimmed by 5 bases and J by 1 base, leaving 8 bases between them. The CDR3 contains 13 residues. The CDR3 DNA is TGTGCCAGCAGCGCCGGATGGAACACTGAAGCTTTCTTT. Protein: CASSAGWNTEAFF.

The chain joins TRBV6-5 to TRBJ2-3; D is ambiguous. The V and J ends lost 0 bases and 3 bases respectively, with 4 bases between them. Germline CDR1 MNHEY, CDR2 SVGAGI. CDR3 length equals 13 residues. CDR3 coding DNA: TGTGCCAGCAGTTACTCGACGACAGATACGCAGTATTTT. Residues: CASSYSTTDTQYF.

CDR3 DNA sequence: TGCGCCAGCAGCTTGACGGGGACTGGCGGGACAGAGACCCAGTACTTC. Protein product: CASSLTGTGGTETQYF. The chain carries TRBV5-1 and TRBJ2-5; possibly TRBD2 for D (6 bases). This CDR3 is 16 amino acids long. Germline loops: CDR1 SGHRS, CDR2 YFSETQ. Trimming took 1 base from V and 4 from J, leaving 17 bases between them.

The CDR3 region is CSVRGGQGYEQYF. The CDR3 DNA reads as TGCAGCGTTCGGGGGGGACAGGGCTACGAGCAGTACTTC. The rearrangement uses TRBV29-1 and TRBJ2-7; D might be TRBD1 (9 bases). The CDR3 is made up of 13 amino acids. CDR1 SQVTM and CDR2 ANQGSEA come from the germline V gene. V lost 5 bases, J lost 3 bases, and 14 bases lay in between.

V is TRBV4-2 and J is TRBJ2-1; 8 nucleotides match TRBD2. J was trimmed by 7 bases and V by 1 base; bases with no gene match: 9. This CDR3 contains 16 residues. The germline V gene encodes CDR1 LGHNA and CDR2 YNFKEQ. This CDR3 reads CASSQGSSGGRNEQFF. In DNA, the CDR3 is TGTGCCAGCAGCCAAGGTTCGTCGGGGGGGCGTAATGAGCAGTTCTTC.

The genes are TRBV3-1 (or the pseudogene TRBV3-2) and TRBJ1-1; TRBD1 agrees at 7 bases. CDR3 length equals 13 residues. With 4 bases clipped from V and 1 base from J, the junction kept 0 bases outside the gene matches. Germline CDR1 and CDR2: LGHDT and YNNKEL (reference sequence). Written as DNA, the CDR3 is TGTGCCAGCAGCCGGACAGGGAACACTGAAGCTTTCTTT. Translated: CASSRTGNTEAFF.

The chain combines TRBV7-2 with TRBJ1-2; tentatively, D is TRBD1 (6 bases). Germline V gives CDR1 SGHTA, CDR2 FQGNSA. The CDR3 totals 17 residues. V lost 1 base and J lost 0, with 15 bases in between. CDR3 loop: CASSLGPGAEANYGYTF. The CDR3 coding sequence is TGTGCCAGCAGCTTAGGGCCAGGGGCGGAAGCTAACTATGGCTACACCTTC. Drawing the rest from reference TRBV7-2 and TRBJ1-2, the complete variable domain is GAGVSQSPSNKVTEKGKDVELRCDPISGHTALYWYRQSLGQGLEFLIYFQGNSAPDKSGLPSDRFSAERTGGSVSTLTIQRTQQEDSAVYLCASSLGPGAEANYGYTFGSGTRLTVV.